The TCR beta chain under discussion was sequenced for a study of shared clonotypes between healthy human individuals. Study conclusions and caveats: Sorted-subset sequencing, rarefaction showed, was incomplete despite large depth.

About this clone itself: Its antigen is as yet unknown.

Replicate PCRs from sorted subsets contained roughly 200 ng DNA, which is around 30,000 T cell genomes. Sequencing was performed with immunoSEQ multiplex PCR; in TCRdb, only in-frame clones are kept and a portion is missing. The repertoire includes about 1 million clones, roughly 74% of them detected once, and 0.4% to 0.55% sits in the top ten. The ends lost 6 bases at V and 0 bases at J; junction bases unmatched: 7. Germline CDR1 is SNHLY and CDR2 is FYNNEI. The CDR3 runs to 15 residues. The chain links TRBV2 to TRBJ2-7; 8 positions match TRBD2. This clonotype originated in a man between 18 and 29 years old in good health. Some clones in this sample may be carry-over from other donors' samples. The source material was memory CD4+ T cells from PBMCs. Subset in this sample: CD45RA-negative fraction. The CDR3 DNA reads as TGTGCCAGCAGAGCGACTAGCGCCGACTCCTACGAGCAGTACTTC. Its protein product is CASRATSADSYEQYF.